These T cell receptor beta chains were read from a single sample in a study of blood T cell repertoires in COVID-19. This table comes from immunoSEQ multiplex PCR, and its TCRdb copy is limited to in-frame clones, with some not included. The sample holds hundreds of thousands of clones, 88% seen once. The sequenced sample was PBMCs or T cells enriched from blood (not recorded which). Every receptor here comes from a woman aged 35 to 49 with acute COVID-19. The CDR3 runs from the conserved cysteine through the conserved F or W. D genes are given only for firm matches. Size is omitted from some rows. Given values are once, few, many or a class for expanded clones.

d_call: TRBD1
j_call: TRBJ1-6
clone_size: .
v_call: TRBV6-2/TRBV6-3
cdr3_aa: CASSGRGFNSPLHF
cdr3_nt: TGTGCCAGCAGTGGCAGGGGGTTCAATTCACCCCTCCACTTT

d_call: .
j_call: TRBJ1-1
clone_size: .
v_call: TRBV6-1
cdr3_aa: CASSEVRGTEAFF
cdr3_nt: TGTGCCAGCAGTGAAGTCCGGGGCACTGAAGCTTTCTTT

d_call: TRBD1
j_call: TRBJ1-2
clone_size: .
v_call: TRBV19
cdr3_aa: CASSIAGDSIYGYTF
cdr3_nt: TGTGCCAGTAGTATAGCCGGGGACAGCATCTATGGCTACACCTTC

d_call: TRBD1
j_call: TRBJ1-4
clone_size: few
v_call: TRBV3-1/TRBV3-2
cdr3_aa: CASSQAPGTGVANEKLFF
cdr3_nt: TGTGCCAGCAGCCAAGCCCCCGGGACAGGGGTAGCTAATGAAAAACTGTTTTTT

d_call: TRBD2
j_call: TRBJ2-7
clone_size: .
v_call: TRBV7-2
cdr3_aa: CASSIRGGLTYEQYF
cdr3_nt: TGTGCCAGCAGCATACGGGGGGGCCTAACCTACGAGCAGTACTTC

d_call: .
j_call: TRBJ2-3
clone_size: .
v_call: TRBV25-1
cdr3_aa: CASSESLGANTQYF
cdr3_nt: TGTGCCAGCAGTGAATCTTTAGGAGCTAATACGCAGTATTTT

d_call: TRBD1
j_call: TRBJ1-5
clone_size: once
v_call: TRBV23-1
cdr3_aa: CASSQQGDPNQPQHF
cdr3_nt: TGCGCCAGCAGTCAACAGGGGGACCCCAATCAGCCCCAGCATTTT

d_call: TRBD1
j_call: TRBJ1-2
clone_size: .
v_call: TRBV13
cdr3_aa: CASSLPTGGDGYTF
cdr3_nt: TGTGCCAGCAGCCTACCGACAGGGGGCGATGGCTACACCTTC

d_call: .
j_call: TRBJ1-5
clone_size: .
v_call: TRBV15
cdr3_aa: CATSTVDRGQPQHF
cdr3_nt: TGTGCCACCAGCACCGTTGATAGGGGACAGCCCCAGCATTTT

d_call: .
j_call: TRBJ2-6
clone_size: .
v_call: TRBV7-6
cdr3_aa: CASTPTRQAGANVLTF
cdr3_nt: TGTGCCAGCACCCCGACGAGACAGGCTGGGGCCAACGTCCTGACTTTC

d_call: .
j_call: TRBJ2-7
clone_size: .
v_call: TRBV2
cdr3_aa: CASIIRALSEQYF
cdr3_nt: TGTGCCAGCATTATCCGAGCCCTCTCCGAGCAGTACTTC

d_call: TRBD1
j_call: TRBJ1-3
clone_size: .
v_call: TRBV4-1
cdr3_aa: CASSQDHGRGLGNTIYF
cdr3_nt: TGCGCCAGCAGCCAAGATCACGGGAGGGGGCTTGGAAACACCATATATTTT

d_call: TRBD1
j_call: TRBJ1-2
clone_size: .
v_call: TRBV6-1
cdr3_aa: CASSERTGDF
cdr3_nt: TGTGCCAGCAGTGAGAGGACAGGGGACTTC

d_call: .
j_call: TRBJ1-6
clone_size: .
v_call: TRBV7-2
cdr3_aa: CASSLGQIFSSYNSPLHF
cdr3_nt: TGTGCCAGCAGCTTAGGGCAAATTTTCAGCTCCTATAATTCACCCCTCCACTTT

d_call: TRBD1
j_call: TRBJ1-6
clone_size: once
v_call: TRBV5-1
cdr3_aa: CASSRGQQYNSPLHF
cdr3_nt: TGCGCCAGCAGTAGGGGACAGCAATATAATTCACCCCTCCACTTT

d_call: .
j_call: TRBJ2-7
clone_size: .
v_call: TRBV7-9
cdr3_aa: CASSLQIPHAYEQYF
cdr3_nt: TGTGCCAGCAGCTTACAAATTCCACATGCCTACGAGCAGTACTTC

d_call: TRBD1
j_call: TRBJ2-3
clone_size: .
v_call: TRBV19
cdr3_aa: CASRPGQAHTDTQYF
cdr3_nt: TGTGCCAGTAGACCGGGACAGGCACACACAGATACGCAGTATTTT

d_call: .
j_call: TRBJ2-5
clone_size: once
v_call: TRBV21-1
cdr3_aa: CASSKLLAGTQYF
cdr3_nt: TGTGCCAGCAGCAAACTACTAGCGGGGACCCAGTACTTC

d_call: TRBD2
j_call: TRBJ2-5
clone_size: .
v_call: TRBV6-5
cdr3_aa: CASSQTSGGAKTQYF
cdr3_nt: TGTGCCAGCAGTCAGACTAGCGGGGGGGCTAAGACCCAGTACTTC

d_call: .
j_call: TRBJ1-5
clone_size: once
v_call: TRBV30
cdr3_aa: CAWSVGGHSTNQPQHF
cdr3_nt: TGTGCCTGGAGTGTAGGGGGACATTCGACCAATCAGCCCCAGCATTTT

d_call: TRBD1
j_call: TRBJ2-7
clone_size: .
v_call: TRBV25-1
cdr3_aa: CASSDPRQGSYEQYF
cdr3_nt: TGTGCCAGCAGTGACCCCAGACAGGGGTCCTACGAGCAGTACTTC

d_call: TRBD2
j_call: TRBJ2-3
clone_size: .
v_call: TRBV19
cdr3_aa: CASSAGGGDTQYF
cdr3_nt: TGTGCCAGTAGTGCGGGGGGCGGCGATACGCAGTATTTT

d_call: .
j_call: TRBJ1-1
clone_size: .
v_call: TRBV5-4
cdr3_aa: CASSRADRQREAFF
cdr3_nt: TGTGCCAGCAGCCGAGCCGATCGACAGCGTGAAGCTTTCTTT

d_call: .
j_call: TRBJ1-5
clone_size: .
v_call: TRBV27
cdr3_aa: CASSFGDTQPQHF
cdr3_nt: TGTGCCAGCAGTTTCGGGGACACTCAGCCCCAGCATTTT

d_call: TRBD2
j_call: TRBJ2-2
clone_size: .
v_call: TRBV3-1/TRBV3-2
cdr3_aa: CASTPFAGDYTGELFF
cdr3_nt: TGTGCCAGCACACCGTTTGCGGGGGACTACACCGGGGAGCTGTTTTTT

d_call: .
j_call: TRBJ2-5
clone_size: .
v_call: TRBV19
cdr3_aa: CASRRGETQYF
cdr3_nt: TGTGCCAGTAGGCGGGGAGAGACCCAGTACTTC

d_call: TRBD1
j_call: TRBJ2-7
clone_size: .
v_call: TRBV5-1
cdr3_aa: CASSSGTGSSYEQYF
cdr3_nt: TGCGCCAGCAGCTCGGGGACAGGGAGCTCCTACGAGCAGTACTTC

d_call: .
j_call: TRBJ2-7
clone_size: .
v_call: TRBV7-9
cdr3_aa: CASSHSRTNYEQYF
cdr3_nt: TGTGCCAGCAGCCACTCTAGGACAAACTACGAGCAGTACTTC

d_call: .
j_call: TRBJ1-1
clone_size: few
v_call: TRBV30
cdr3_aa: CAWSTGLPGTEAFF
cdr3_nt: TGTGCCTGGAGTACCGGACTACCGGGGACTGAAGCTTTCTTT

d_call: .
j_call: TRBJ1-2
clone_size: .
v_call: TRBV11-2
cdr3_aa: CASSSQVNYGYTF
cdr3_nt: TGTGCCAGCAGCTCACAGGTTAACTATGGCTACACCTTC

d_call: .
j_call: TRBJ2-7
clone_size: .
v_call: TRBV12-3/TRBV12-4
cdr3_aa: CASSFRGIYEQYF
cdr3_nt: TGTGCCAGCAGTTTTAGGGGGATCTACGAGCAGTACTTC

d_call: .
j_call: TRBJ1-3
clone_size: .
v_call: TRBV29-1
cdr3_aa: CSVGVGNTIYF
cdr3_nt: TGCAGCGTTGGAGTAGGAAACACCATATATTTT

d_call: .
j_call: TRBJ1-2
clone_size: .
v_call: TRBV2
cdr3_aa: CASRGANYGYTF
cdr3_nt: TGTGCCAGCAGGGGGGCCAACTATGGCTACACCTTC

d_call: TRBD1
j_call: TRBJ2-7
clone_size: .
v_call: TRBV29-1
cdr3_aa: CSVGQAPYEQYF
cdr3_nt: TGCAGCGTCGGACAGGCCCCCTACGAGCAGTACTTC

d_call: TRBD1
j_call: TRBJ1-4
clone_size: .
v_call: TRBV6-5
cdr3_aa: CASRGRQGIMEKLFF
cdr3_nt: TGTGCCAGCAGGGGACGACAGGGGATAATGGAAAAACTGTTTTTT

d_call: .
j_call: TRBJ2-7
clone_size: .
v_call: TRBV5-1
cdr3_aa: CASSPRGEQYF
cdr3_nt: TGCGCCAGCAGCCCCCGGGGTGAGCAGTACTTC

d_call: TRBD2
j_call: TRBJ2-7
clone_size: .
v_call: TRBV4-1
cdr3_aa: CASSQAGLDYEQYF
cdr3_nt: TGCGCCAGCAGCCAAGCAGGACTAGACTACGAGCAGTACTTC

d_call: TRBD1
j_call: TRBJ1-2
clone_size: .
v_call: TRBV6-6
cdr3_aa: CASIQGDYGYTF
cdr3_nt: TGTGCCAGCATACAGGGGGACTATGGCTACACCTTC

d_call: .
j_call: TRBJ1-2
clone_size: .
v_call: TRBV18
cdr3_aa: CASSPDGDYGYTF
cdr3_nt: TGTGCCAGCTCCCCAGACGGGGACTATGGCTACACCTTC

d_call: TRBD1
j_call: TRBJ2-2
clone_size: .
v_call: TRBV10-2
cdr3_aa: CASSRQGIGELFF
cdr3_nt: TGCGCCAGCAGCCGACAGGGGATCGGGGAGCTGTTTTTT